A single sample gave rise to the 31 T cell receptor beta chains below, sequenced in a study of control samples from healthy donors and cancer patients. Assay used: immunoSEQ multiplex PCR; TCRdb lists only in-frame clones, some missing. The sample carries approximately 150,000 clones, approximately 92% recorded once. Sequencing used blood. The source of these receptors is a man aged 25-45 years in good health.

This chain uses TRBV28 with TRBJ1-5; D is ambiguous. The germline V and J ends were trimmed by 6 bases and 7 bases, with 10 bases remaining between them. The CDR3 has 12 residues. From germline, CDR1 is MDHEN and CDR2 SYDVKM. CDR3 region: CASSPVGQPQHF. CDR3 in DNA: TGTGCCAGCAGCCCCGTCGGCCAGCCCCAGCATTTT.

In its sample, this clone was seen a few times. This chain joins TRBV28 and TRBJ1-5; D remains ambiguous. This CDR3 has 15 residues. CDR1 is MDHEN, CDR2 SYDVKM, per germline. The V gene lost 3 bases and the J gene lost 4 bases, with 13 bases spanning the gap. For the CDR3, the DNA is TGTGCCAGCAGTTTTAGAGGGAGAGGGAATCAGCCCCAGCATTTT. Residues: CASSFRGRGNQPQHF.

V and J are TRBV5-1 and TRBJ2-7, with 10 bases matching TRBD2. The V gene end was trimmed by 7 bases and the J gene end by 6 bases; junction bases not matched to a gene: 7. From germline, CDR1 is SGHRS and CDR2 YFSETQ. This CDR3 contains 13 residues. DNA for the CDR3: TGCGCCAGCTTCCGGACTAGCGGTCTCGAGCAGTACTTC. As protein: CASFRTSGLEQYF.

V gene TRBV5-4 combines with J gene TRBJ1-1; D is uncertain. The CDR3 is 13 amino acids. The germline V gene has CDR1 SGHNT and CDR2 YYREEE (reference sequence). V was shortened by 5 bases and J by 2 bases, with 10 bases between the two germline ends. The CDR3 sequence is CASSRELNTEAFF. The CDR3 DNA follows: TGTGCCAGCAGTAGGGAGCTAAACACTGAAGCTTTCTTT.

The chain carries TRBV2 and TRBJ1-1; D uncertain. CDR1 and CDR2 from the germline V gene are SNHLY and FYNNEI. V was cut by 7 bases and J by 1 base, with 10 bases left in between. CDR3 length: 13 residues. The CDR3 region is CASNILRNTEAFF. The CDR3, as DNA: TGTGCCAGCAATATACTCAGGAACACTGAAGCTTTCTTT.

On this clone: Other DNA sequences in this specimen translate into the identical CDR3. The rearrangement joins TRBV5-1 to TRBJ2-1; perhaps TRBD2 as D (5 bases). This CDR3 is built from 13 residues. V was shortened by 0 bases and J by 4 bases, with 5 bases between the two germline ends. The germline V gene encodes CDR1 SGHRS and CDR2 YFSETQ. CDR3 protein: CASSLGTYNEQFF. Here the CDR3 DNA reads TGCGCCAGCAGCTTGGGGACTTACAATGAGCAGTTCTTC.

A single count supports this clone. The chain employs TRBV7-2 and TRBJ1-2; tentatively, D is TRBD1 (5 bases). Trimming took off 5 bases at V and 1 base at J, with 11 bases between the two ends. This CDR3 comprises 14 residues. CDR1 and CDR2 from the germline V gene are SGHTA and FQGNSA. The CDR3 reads CASSVQGYNYGYTF. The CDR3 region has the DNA TGTGCCAGCAGCGTTCAGGGTTATAACTATGGCTACACCTTC.

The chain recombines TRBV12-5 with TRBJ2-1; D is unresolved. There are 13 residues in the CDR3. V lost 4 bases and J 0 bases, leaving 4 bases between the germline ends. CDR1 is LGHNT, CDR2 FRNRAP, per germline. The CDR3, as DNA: TGTGCTAGTGGTTGGACCTCCTACAATGAGCAGTTCTTC. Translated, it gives CASGWTSYNEQFF.

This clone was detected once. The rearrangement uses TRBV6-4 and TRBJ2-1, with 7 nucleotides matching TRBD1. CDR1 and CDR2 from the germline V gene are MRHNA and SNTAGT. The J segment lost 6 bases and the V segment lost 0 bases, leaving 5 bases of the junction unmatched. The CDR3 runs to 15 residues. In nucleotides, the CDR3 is TGTGCCAGCAGTGACTCGAGGGACAGCTCCAATGAGCAGTTCTTC. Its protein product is CASSDSRDSSNEQFF.

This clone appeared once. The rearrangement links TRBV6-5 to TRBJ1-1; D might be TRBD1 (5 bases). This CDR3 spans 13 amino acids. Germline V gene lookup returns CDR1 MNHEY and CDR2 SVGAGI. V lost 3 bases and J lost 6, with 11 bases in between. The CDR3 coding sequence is TGTGCCAGCAGTTATCTGCAGGGAGCTGAAGCTTTCTTT. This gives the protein CASSYLQGAEAFF.

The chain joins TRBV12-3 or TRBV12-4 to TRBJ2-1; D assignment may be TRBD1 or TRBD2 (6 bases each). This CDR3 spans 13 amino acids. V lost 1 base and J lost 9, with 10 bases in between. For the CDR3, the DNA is TGTGCCAGCAGTTTAGTACAGGGAGGTGAGCAGTTCTTC. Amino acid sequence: CASSLVQGGEQFF.

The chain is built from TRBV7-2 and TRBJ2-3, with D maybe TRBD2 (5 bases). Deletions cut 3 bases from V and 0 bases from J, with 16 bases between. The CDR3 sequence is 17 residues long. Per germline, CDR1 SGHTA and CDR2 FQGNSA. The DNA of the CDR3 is TGTGCCAGCAGCTTCTTAGCGCGGTCTGGGAGCACAGATACGCAGTATTTT. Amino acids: CASSFLARSGSTDTQYF.

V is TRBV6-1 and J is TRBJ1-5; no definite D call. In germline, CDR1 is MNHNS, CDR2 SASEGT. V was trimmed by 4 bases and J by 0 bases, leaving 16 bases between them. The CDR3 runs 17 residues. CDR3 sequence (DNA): TGTGCCAGCAGTGGGGGTACGGCCGCTTATAGCAATCAGCCCCAGCATTTT. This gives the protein CASSGGTAAYSNQPQHF.

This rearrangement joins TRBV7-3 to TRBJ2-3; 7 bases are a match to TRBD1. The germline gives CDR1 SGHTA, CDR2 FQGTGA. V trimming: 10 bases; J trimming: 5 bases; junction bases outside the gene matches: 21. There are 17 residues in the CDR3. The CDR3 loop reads CATRIHRGPVSVDTQYF. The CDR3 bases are TGTGCCACCAGAATTCACAGGGGACCCGTTAGTGTAGATACGCAGTATTTT.

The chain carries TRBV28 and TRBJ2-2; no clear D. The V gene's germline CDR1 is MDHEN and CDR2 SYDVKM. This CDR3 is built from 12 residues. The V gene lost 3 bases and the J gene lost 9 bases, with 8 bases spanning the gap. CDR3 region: CASSFGVRELFF. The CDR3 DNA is TGTGCCAGCAGTTTCGGTGTCCGGGAGCTGTTTTTT.

The CDR3 sequence: CASTDGTDTQYF. CDR3 DNA sequence: TGCGCCAGCACGGACGGGACAGATACGCAGTATTTT. The V gene is TRBV10-2, the J gene TRBJ2-3, with D unresolved. CDR1 and CDR2 (germline): WSHSY, SAAADI. V lost 7 bases and J lost 3, with 8 bases in between. The CDR3 consists of 12 residues.

The CDR3 is CASSPGRGRVNQETQYF. CDR3 nucleotides: TGTGCCAGCAGCCCGGGACGAGGGAGGGTAAACCAAGAGACCCAGTACTTC. The V call is TRBV7-3, the J call TRBJ2-5; 7 bases are a match to TRBD2. CDR1 SGHTA and CDR2 FQGTGA come from the germline V gene. This CDR3 has 17 amino acids. V trimming: 5 bases; J trimming: 0 bases; junction bases outside the gene matches: 12.

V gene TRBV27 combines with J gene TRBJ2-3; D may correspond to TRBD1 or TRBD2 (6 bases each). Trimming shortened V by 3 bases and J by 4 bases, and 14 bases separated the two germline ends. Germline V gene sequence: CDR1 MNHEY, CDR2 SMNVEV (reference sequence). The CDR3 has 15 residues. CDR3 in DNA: TGTGCCAGCAGTTTTTACCCGGGGGCGCCAGATACGCAGTATTTT. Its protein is CASSFYPGAPDTQYF.

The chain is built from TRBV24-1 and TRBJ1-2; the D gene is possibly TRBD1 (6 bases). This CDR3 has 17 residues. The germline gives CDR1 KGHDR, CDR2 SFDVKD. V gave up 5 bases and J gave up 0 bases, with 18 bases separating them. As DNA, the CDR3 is TGTGCCACCAGTGCCGGCGTAGGGGGTAGTCCTAACTATGGCTACACCTTC. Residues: CATSAGVGGSPNYGYTF.

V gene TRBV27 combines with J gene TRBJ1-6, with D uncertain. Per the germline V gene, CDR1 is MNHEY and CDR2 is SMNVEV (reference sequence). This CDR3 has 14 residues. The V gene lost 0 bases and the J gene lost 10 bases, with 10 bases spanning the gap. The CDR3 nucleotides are TGTGCCAGCAGTTTATCTGGGTTGGGGTCACCCCTCCACTTT. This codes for CASSLSGLGSPLHF.

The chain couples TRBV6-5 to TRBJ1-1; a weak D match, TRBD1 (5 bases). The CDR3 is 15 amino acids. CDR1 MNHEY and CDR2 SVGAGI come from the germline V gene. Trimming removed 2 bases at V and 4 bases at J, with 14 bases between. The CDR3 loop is CASSYGQGLSTEAFF. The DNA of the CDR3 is TGTGCCAGCAGTTACGGTCAGGGTTTGAGCACTGAAGCTTTCTTT.

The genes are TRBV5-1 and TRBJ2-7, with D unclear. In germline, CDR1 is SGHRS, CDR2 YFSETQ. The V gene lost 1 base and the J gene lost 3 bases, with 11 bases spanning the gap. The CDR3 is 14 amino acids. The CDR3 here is CASSLSTNGYEQYF. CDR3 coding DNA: TGCGCCAGCAGCTTGTCCACGAACGGCTACGAGCAGTACTTC.

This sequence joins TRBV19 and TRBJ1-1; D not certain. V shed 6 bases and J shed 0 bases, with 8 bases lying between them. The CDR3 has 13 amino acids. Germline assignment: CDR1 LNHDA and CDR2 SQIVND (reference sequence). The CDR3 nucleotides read TGTGCCAGTAGCCCAATCTTGAACACTGAAGCTTTCTTT. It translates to CASSPILNTEAFF.

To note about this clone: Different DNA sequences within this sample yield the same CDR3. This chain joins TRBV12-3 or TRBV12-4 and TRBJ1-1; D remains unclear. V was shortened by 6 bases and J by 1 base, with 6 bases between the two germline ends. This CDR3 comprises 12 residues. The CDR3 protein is CASSLGNTEAFF. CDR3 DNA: TGTGCCAGCAGCCTAGGGAACACTGAAGCTTTCTTT.

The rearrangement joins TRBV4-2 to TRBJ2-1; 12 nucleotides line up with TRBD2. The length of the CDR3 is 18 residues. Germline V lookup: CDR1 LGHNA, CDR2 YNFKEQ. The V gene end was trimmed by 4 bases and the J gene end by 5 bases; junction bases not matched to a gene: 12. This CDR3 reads CASSPDSRLAGANNEQFF. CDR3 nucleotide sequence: TGTGCCAGCAGCCCTGATAGTAGACTAGCGGGGGCAAACAATGAGCAGTTCTTC.

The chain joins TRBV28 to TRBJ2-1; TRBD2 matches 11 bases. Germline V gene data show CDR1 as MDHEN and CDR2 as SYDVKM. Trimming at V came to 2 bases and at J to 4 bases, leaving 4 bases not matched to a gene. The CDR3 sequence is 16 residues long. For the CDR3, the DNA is TGTGCCAGCAGTTTAGGGCTAGCGGGGGGATACAATGAGCAGTTCTTC. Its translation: CASSLGLAGGYNEQFF. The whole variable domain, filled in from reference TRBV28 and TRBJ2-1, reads DVKVTQSSRYLVKRTGEKVFLECVQDMDHENMFWYRQDPGLGLRLIYFSYDVKMKEKGDIPEGYSVSREKKERFSLILESASTNQTSMYLCASSLGLAGGYNEQFFGPGTRLTVL.

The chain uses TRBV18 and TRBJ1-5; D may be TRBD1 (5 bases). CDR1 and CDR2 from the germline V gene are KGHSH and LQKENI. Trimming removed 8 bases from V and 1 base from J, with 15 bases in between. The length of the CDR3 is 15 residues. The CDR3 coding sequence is TGTGCCAGCGGGATCGGGGGGGGGAGCAATCAGCCCCAGCATTTT. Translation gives CASGIGGGSNQPQHF.

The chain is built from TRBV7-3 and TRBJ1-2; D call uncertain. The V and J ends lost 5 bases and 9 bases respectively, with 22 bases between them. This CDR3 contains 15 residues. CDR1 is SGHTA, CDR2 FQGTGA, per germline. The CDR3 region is CASSRGSGRSDSYTF. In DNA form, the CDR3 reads TGTGCCAGCAGCCGTGGTTCTGGACGGTCTGATAGCTACACCTTC.

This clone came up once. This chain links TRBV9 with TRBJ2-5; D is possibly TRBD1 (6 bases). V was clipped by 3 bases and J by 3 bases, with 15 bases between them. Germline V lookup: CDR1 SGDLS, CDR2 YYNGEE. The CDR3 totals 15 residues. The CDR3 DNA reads TGTGCCAGCAGCGAGACTCTGGACAGAAAAGAGACCCAGTACTTC. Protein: CASSETLDRKETQYF.

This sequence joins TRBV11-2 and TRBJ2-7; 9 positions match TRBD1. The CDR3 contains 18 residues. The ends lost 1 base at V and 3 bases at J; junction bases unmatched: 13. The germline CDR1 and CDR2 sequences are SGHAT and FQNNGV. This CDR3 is CASSLVHPTGTGNYEQYF. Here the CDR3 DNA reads TGTGCCAGCAGCTTAGTTCACCCTACCGGGACAGGGAACTACGAGCAGTACTTC.

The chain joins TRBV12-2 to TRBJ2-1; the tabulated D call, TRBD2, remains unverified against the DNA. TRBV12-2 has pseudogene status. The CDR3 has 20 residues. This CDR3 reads CARRRREGAGGSMGYNQQFF. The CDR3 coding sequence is TGTGCAAGGCGCCGCCGGGAGGGCGCGGGGGGGTCGATGGGATACAATCAGCAGTTCTTC.